These 23 T cell receptor beta chains originate from one sample sequenced in a study of blood T cell repertoires in COVID-19. Method: immunoSEQ multiplex PCR; TCRdb's copy keeps in-frame clones and lacks some. The table has 150,000 to 200,000 clones, about 90% seen once. The source material was peripheral blood. The receptor set was obtained from a man aged 60 to 69 with active or convalescent COVID-19.

The chain links TRBV6-6 to TRBJ1-5; D unresolved. The V end lost 7 bases, the J end lost 1 base, and 11 bases lay between the germline ends. The germline V gene has CDR1 MNHNY and CDR2 SVGAGI (reference sequence). The length of the CDR3 is 14 residues. In DNA form, the CDR3 reads TGTGCCAGCACGCCGGGCGGGAGCAATCAGCCCCAGCATTTT. The encoded protein is CASTPGGSNQPQHF.

The chain has TRBV6-1 and TRBJ1-2; D remains unclear. V lost 3 bases to trimming and J lost 2 bases, with 19 bases between them. Germline loops: CDR1 MNHNS, CDR2 SASEGT. This CDR3 has 17 residues. This CDR3 reads CASSEEGGGGRNYGYTF. The CDR3 DNA sequence: TGTGCCAGCAGTGAGGAGGGCGGCGGAGGAAGAAACTATGGCTACACCTTC.

J is TRBJ2-7 and V is TRBV2; 8 nucleotides agree with TRBD1. Germline assignment: CDR1 SNHLY and CDR2 FYNNEI. The CDR3 covers 13 residues. V gave up 3 bases and J gave up 7 bases; unmatched junction bases: 5. CDR3 DNA sequence: TGTGCCAGCAGTGACCAGGGGGCGGGGGAGCAGTACTTC. Protein: CASSDQGAGEQYF.

The chain links TRBV19 to TRBJ2-4; 9 nucleotides agree with TRBD1. The CDR3 runs 16 residues. With 6 bases clipped from V and 0 bases from J, the junction kept 6 bases outside the gene matches. The V gene's germline CDR1 is LNHDA and CDR2 SQIVND (reference sequence). The CDR3 sequence: CASSQTGGIAKNIQYF. The CDR3 coding sequence is TGTGCCAGTAGCCAAACAGGGGGCATAGCCAAAAACATTCAGTACTTC.

The rearrangement links TRBV12-5 to TRBJ2-3; D gene unclear. The CDR3 sequence is 13 residues long. The V gene lost 4 bases and the J gene lost 10 bases, with 15 bases spanning the gap. From germline, CDR1 is LGHNT and CDR2 FRNRAP. CDR3 loop: CASGSPLGWAQYF. The CDR3 DNA sequence: TGTGCTAGTGGTTCCCCCCTAGGCTGGGCGCAGTATTTT.

A remark on this clone: This CDR3 is also generated by other DNA sequences in the sample. The chain is built from TRBV7-9 and TRBJ1-6, with no clear D. V was trimmed by 3 bases and J by 0 bases, leaving 9 bases between them. CDR3 length: 16 residues. Per the germline V gene, CDR1 is SEHNR and CDR2 is FQNEAQ (reference sequence). The CDR3 bases are TGTGCCAGCAGCTTGGGCAGCAGCTCCTATAATTCACCCCTCCACTTT. It translates to CASSLGSSSYNSPLHF. Combining the CDR3 with reference TRBV7-9 and TRBJ1-6 gives the whole variable domain DTGVSQNPRHKITKRGQNVTFRCDPISEHNRLYWYRQTLGQGPEFLTYFQNEAQLEKSRLLSDRFSAERPKGSFSTLEIQRTEQGDSAMYLCASSLGSSSYNSPLHFGNGTRLTVT.

The chain's CDR3 is CASSPTAKPTGEQFF. For the CDR3, the DNA is TGCGCCAGCAGCCCCACGGCAAAACCCACGGGGGAGCAGTTCTTC. V gene TRBV5-1 combines with J gene TRBJ2-1; D is possibly TRBD2 (5 bases). V lost 4 bases, J lost 10 bases, and 21 bases lay in between. Germline assignment: CDR1 SGHRS and CDR2 YFSETQ. The CDR3 has 15 residues.

J is TRBJ1-3 and V is TRBV6-1; tentatively, D is TRBD1 (5 bases). Germline lookup yields CDR1 MNHNS and CDR2 SASEGT. Trimming removed 1 base from V and 1 base from J, with 8 bases in between. CDR3 length equals 15 residues. The CDR3 sequence: CASSEVRGSGNTIYF. CDR3 bases: TGTGCCAGCAGTGAAGTTAGGGGTTCTGGAAACACCATATATTTT.

The rearrangement links TRBV27 to TRBJ1-5; a weak D match, TRBD1 (5 bases). The CDR3 has 13 residues. Germline CDR1 is MNHEY and CDR2 is SMNVEV (reference sequence). V lost 2 bases and J 5 bases, leaving 7 bases between the germline ends. Written as DNA, the CDR3 is TGTGCCAGCAGTTTAGCCAGGGATCAGCCCCAGCATTTT. Translated, it gives CASSLARDQPQHF.

The V call is TRBV24-1, the J call TRBJ2-2; 8 positions match TRBD1. J lost 7 bases, V lost 3 bases, and 6 bases had no gene match. This CDR3 region has 15 residues. The germline V gene has CDR1 KGHDR and CDR2 SFDVKD. The CDR3 region is CATSDPTGEIGELFF. CDR3 bases: TGTGCCACCAGTGATCCGACAGGGGAAATCGGGGAGCTGTTTTTT.

This clone was found a few times. The V and J genes are TRBV11-3 and TRBJ1-2; TRBD1 matches at 8 bases. V lost 5 bases to trimming and J lost 0 bases; unmatched junction nucleotides: 11. The CDR3 is 17 residues long. CDR1 and CDR2 from the germline V gene are SGHNT and YENEEA. The CDR3 region is CASSVVDRGFANYGYTF. CDR3 nucleotide sequence: TGTGCCAGCAGCGTGGTTGACAGGGGATTCGCTAACTATGGCTACACCTTC.

This chain connects TRBV2 to TRBJ1-2; 7 bases align to TRBD1. Germline-derived CDR1 and CDR2 are SNHLY and FYNNEI. V gave up 4 bases and J gave up 6 bases; unmatched junction bases: 11. This CDR3 spans 15 amino acids. As DNA, the CDR3 is TGTGCCAGCAGTGCCAATACTGACAGGGTCAATGGCTACACCTTC. It encodes CASSANTDRVNGYTF.

J is TRBJ2-2 and V is TRBV27; 7 positions agree with TRBD1. J gave up 6 bases and V 4 bases, and 5 bases lay outside the gene matches. The CDR3 is made up of 14 amino acids. Germline V gene data show CDR1 as MNHEY and CDR2 as SMNVEV (reference sequence). The CDR3 DNA reads TGTGCCAGCAGTTCGACAGGGCGTCCCGGGGAGCTGTTTTTT. This encodes CASSSTGRPGELFF.

This clone came up a few times. The chain couples TRBV12-3 or TRBV12-4 to TRBJ1-5; the match to TRBD1 covers 7 bases. With 6 bases clipped from V and 9 bases from J, the junction kept 5 bases outside the gene matches. The CDR3 extends over 12 amino acids. The CDR3, as DNA: TGTGCCAGCAGGGGACAGCGTCTGCCCCAGCATTTT. It codes for CASRGQRLPQHF.

This chain connects TRBV30 to TRBJ2-3; 8 bases match TRBD1. This CDR3 spans 16 amino acids. Unmatched junction bases numbered 10, after V lost 0 bases and J lost 5 bases. Germline CDR1 and CDR2: GTSNPN and SVGIG (reference sequence). CDR3 sequence (DNA): TGTGCCTGGAGTGTACCCGGGCAGGGGGCGGGAGATACGCAGTATTTT. Translation gives CAWSVPGQGAGDTQYF.

The V and J genes are TRBV15 and TRBJ1-2; D remains ambiguous. The germline CDR1 and CDR2 sequences are LNHNV and YYDKDF (reference sequence). The length of the CDR3 is 13 residues. The V and J ends lost 0 bases and 5 bases respectively, with 7 bases between them. The chain's CDR3 is CATSREGRYGYTF. The CDR3 nucleotides are TGTGCCACCAGCAGAGAAGGGAGGTATGGCTACACCTTC.

This clone was recorded once. The V gene is TRBV10-3, the J gene TRBJ2-3, with 11 bases matching TRBD2. CDR3 length: 15 residues. V was clipped by 4 bases and J by 2 bases; unmatched bases: 2. The germline V gene has CDR1 ENHRY and CDR2 SYGVKD. Here the CDR3 DNA reads TGTGCCATCAGTGCTAGCGGGGGGACCACAGATACGCAGTATTTT. It translates to CAISASGGTTDTQYF.

V gene TRBV5-1 combines with J gene TRBJ1-6; D gene unclear. The V and J ends lost 1 base and 0 bases respectively, with 5 bases between them. The CDR3 loop spans 15 amino acids. CDR1 is SGHRS, CDR2 YFSETQ, per germline. Here the CDR3 reads CASSLLSSYNSPLHF. The CDR3 DNA sequence: TGCGCCAGCAGCTTGTTGAGCTCCTATAATTCACCCCTCCACTTT. Combining the CDR3 with reference TRBV5-1 and TRBJ1-6 gives the whole variable domain KAGVTQTPRYLIKTRGQQVTLSCSPISGHRSVSWYQQTPGQGLQFLFEYFSETQRNKGNFPGRFSGRQFSNSRSEMNVSTLELGDSALYLCASSLLSSYNSPLHFGNGTRLTVT.

The V and J genes are TRBV6-1 and TRBJ1-5; D is uncertain. The CDR3 covers 13 residues. Germline V gene lookup returns CDR1 MNHNS and CDR2 SASEGT. The ends were cut back, 0 bases at V and 11 bases at J, with 11 bases in the middle. The CDR3 region is CASSEAPGRTQHF. In DNA, the CDR3 is TGTGCCAGCAGTGAAGCGCCAGGTAGGACCCAGCATTTT.

V and J are TRBV19 and TRBJ2-1, with D perhaps matching TRBD1 (5 bases). The V gene lost 8 bases and the J gene lost 1 base, with 15 bases spanning the gap. CDR3 length equals 15 residues. Germline V gives CDR1 LNHDA, CDR2 SQIVND (reference sequence). CDR3 region: CASSVGSGSYNEQFF. The CDR3 DNA reads as TGTGCCAGTTCGGTGGGCTCAGGGTCCTACAATGAGCAGTTCTTC.

V and J are TRBV18 and TRBJ1-4; no clear D gene. Between the trimmed V and J ends, which lost 1 base and 1 base, there was a span of 4 bases. This CDR3 has 14 residues. The germline V gene encodes CDR1 KGHSH and CDR2 LQKENI. The CDR3 loop is CASSPQRTNEKLFF. Written as DNA, the CDR3 is TGTGCCAGCTCACCACAGAGAACTAATGAAAAACTGTTTTTT.

This clone was observed a handful of times. This chain uses TRBV6-1 with TRBJ1-5; D unclear. Germline V gene lookup returns CDR1 MNHNS and CDR2 SASEGT. The CDR3 has 17 residues. Trimming took 0 bases from V and 1 from J, leaving 13 bases between them. In nucleotides, the CDR3 is TGTGCCAGCAGTGAAGCGGTAAGGACTAAGAGCAATCAGCCCCAGCATTTT. Translating it yields CASSEAVRTKSNQPQHF.

J is TRBJ1-3 and V is TRBV7-5. TRBV7-5 is a pseudogene. The CDR3 consists of 18 residues. CDR3 in amino acids: CVRSLGAVSKPGGNTIYF. The CDR3 bases are TGTGTCAGAAGCTTAGGAGCCGTTAGCAAACCGGGTGGAAACACCATATATTTT.